This T cell receptor beta chain was found in a study of blood T cells in healthy people across ages. Study at large: T cells yielded about one barcoded beta molecule per two cells through template switching.

PCR was performed a second time for about 7 to 12 cycles using a sample-barcoded 5' primer and a J-beta primer mix. TCRdb analysed the 5' RACE reads with MiXCR anew, one entry per CDR3 protein. The data show roughly 1.5 million distinct CDR3 sequences, 35% to 45% seen once. Healthy Caucasian individuals from Russia aged about 6 to 100 served as donors. Per germline, CDR1 KGHDR and CDR2 SFDVKD. There are 13 residues in the CDR3. V was pared by 0 bases and J by 7 bases, with 8 bases between. The clonotype comes from a woman between 18 and 29 years old in good health. The chain combines TRBV24-1 with TRBJ1-2, with D maybe TRBD1 (6 bases). Sequenced: blood. In DNA, the CDR3 is TGTGCCACCAGTGATTTGCGCAGGGGTGGCTACACCTTC. It translates to CATSDLRRGGYTF.